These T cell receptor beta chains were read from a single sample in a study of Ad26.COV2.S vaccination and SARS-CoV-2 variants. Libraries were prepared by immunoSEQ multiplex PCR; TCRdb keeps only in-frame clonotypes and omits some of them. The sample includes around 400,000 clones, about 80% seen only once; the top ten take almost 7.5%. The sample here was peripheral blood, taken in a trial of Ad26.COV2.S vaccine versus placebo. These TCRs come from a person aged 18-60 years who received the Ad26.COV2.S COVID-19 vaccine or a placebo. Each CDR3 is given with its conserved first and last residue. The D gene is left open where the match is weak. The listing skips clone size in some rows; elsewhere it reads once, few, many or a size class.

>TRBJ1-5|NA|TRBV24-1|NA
CATSEGLSQPQHF
TGTGCCACCAGTGAGGGGTTGTCTCAGCCCCAGCATTTT
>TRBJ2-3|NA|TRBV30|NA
CACNWGDTQYF
TGTGCCTGCAACTGGGGAGATACGCAGTATTTT
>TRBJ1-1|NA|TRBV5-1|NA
CASSLEPSLRAREAFF
TGCGCCAGCAGCTTGGAGCCCTCCCTCAGGGCGCGTGAAGCTTTCTTT
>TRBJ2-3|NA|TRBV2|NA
CASSAQVRGGDTQYF
TGTGCCAGCAGTGCCCAGGTGAGAGGCGGAGATACGCAGTATTTT
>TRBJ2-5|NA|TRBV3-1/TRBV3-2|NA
CASSQTPSGTQYF
TGTGCCAGCAGTCAGACCCCATCTGGGACCCAGTACTTC
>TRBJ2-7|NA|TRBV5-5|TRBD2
CASSLEPAGFYEQYF
TGTGCCAGCAGCTTGGAACCAGCGGGATTCTACGAGCAGTACTTC
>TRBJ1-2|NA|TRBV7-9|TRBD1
CASSLSLTGAYGYTF
TGTGCCAGCAGCTTATCCCTGACAGGGGCCTATGGCTACACCTTC
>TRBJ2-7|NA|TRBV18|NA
CASSPGVGPYEQYF
TGTGCCAGCTCACCAGGGGTCGGTCCCTACGAGCAGTACTTC
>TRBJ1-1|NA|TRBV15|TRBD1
CATSKGGTGGNTEAFF
TGTGCCACCAGCAAGGGGGGAACAGGGGGTAACACTGAAGCTTTCTTT
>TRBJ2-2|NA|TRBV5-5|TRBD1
CASNPTGGRIGELFF
TGTGCCAGCAACCCGACAGGGGGCCGCATCGGGGAGCTGTTTTTT
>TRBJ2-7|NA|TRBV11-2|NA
CASSHGPGEQYF
TGTGCCAGCAGCCACGGTCCCGGCGAGCAGTACTTC
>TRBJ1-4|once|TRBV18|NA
CASSPAEDEKLFF
TGTGCCAGCTCACCCGCCGAGGATGAAAAACTGTTTTTT
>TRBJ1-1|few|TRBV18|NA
CASSPPGGTEAFF
TGTGCCAGCTCACCCCCTGGGGGGACTGAAGCTTTCTTT
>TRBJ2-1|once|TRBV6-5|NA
CATNEGPLIDEQFF
TGTGCCACTAATGAGGGACCCTTGATAGATGAGCAGTTCTTC
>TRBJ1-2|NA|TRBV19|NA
CASNGSPDYGYTF
TGTGCCAGTAATGGGTCGCCTGACTATGGCTACACCTTC
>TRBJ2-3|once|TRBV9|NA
CASSVVGGAGTDTQYF
TGTGCCAGCAGCGTAGTAGGGGGAGCGGGCACAGATACGCAGTATTTT
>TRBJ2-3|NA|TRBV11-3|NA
CASSLSGPTDTQYF
TGTGCCAGCAGCCTCAGCGGTCCCACAGATACGCAGTATTTT
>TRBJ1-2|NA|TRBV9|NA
CASSVEAALYGYTF
TGTGCCAGCAGCGTAGAGGCAGCGTTGTATGGCTACACCTTC
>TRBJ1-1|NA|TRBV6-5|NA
CASTDLGNTEAFF
TGTGCCAGCACCGACTTGGGGAACACTGAAGCTTTCTTT
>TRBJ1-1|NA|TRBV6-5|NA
CASSSGGTTEAFF
TGTGCCAGCAGTTCGGGGGGAACCACTGAAGCTTTCTTT
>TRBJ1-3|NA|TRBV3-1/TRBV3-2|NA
CASGGDASQPIYF
TGTGCCAGCGGGGGGGACGCTTCCCAGCCCATATATTTT
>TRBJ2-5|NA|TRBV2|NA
CASNLRDSGETQYF
TGTGCCAGCAACCTCCGGGACTCGGGAGAGACCCAGTACTTC
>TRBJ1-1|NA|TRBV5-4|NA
CASSFPRTPNTEAFF
TGTGCCAGCAGCTTTCCCAGGACTCCCAACACTGAAGCTTTCTTT
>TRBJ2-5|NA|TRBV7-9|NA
CASSLYPGSQGETQYF
TGTGCCAGCAGCTTATACCCCGGGTCTCAGGGTGAGACCCAGTACTTC
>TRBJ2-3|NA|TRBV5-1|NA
CASSPTGAGSTDTQYF
TGCGCCAGCAGCCCCACTGGTGCTGGGAGCACAGATACGCAGTATTTT
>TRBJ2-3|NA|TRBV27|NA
CASMFAMAQYF
TGTGCCAGCATGTTCGCAATGGCGCAGTATTTT
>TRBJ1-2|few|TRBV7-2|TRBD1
CASSLVGQGIGYTF
TGTGCCAGCAGCTTAGTGGGACAGGGGATCGGCTACACCTTC
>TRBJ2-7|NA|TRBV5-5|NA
CASSLFETISDEQYF
TGTGCCAGCAGCTTGTTTGAGACCATCTCGGACGAGCAGTACTTC
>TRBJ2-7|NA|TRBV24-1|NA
CATSGAEHYEQYF
TGTGCCACCAGTGGCGCAGAACACTACGAGCAGTACTTC
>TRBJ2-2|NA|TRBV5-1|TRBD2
CASSPTSGANTGELFF
TGCGCCAGCAGCCCTACTAGCGGGGCCAACACCGGGGAGCTGTTTTTT
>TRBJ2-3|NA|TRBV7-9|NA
CASSPLGTFTDTQYF
TGTGCCAGCAGCCCCCTCGGGACTTTTACAGATACGCAGTATTTT
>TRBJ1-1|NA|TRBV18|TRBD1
CASSLSGQANTEAFF
TGTGCCAGCTCCCTAAGTGGACAGGCGAACACTGAAGCTTTCTTT
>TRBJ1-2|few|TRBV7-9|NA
CASSAKGGPLYGYTF
TGTGCCAGCAGCGCTAAGGGGGGGCCTCTCTATGGCTACACCTTC
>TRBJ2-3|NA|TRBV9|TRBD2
CASSVVGRGNTDTQYF
TGTGCCAGCAGCGTAGTGGGGCGGGGGAACACAGATACGCAGTATTTT
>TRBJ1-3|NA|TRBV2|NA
CASSRVGNTIYF
TGTGCCAGCAGCAGGGTCGGAAACACCATATATTTT
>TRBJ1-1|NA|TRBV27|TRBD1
CASIRGQVGDTEAFF
TGTGCCAGCATTAGGGGGCAGGTTGGGGACACTGAAGCTTTCTTT
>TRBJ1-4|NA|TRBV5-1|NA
CAAPNGGAGEKLFF
TGCGCCGCCCCTAACGGGGGGGCCGGGGAAAAACTGTTTTTT
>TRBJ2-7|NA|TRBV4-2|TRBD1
CASSQKWDRGLYEQYF
TGTGCCAGCAGCCAAAAGTGGGACAGGGGGCTCTACGAGCAGTACTTC
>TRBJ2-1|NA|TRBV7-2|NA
CASSLAIGLSYNEQFF
TGTGCCAGCAGCTTAGCAATAGGGCTGTCCTACAATGAGCAGTTCTTC
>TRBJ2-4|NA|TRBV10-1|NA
CASSESRLLAKNIQYF
TGCGCCAGCAGTGAGTCGCGGTTACTAGCCAAAAACATTCAGTACTTC
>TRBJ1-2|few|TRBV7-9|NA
CASSPQGGNGYTF
TGTGCCAGCAGTCCTCAGGGAGGTAATGGCTACACCTTC
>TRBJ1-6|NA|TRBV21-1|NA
CASSKPGEGPSYNSPLHF
TGTGCCAGCAGCAAACCGGGCGAGGGGCCCTCCTATAATTCACCCCTCCACTTT
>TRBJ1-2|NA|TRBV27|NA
CASSNPRGQPKGYTF
TGTGCCAGCAGTAACCCTCGAGGACAGCCAAAGGGCTACACCTTC